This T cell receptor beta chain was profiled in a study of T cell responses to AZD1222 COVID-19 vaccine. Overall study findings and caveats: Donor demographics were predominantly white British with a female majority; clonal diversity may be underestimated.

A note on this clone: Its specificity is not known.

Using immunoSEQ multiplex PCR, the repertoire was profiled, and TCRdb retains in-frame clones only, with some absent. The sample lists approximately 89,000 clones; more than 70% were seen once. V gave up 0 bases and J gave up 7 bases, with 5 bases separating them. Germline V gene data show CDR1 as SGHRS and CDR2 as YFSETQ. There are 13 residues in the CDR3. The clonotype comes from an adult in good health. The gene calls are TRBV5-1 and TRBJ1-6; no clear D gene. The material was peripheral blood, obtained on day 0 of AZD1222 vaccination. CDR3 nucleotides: TGCGCCAGCAGCTTGGACAGCAATTCACCCCTCCACTTT. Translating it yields CASSLDSNSPLHF. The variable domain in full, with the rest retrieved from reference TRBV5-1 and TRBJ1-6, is KAGVTQTPRYLIKTRGQQVTLSCSPISGHRSVSWYQQTPGQGLQFLFEYFSETQRNKGNFPGRFSGRQFSNSRSEMNVSTLELGDSALYLCASSLDSNSPLHFGNGTRLTVT.